Included here is one T cell receptor (beta chain) sequence, with context. The antigen is not known. Trimming pared 5 bases from V and 4 bases from J, leaving 15 bases between. The CDR3 has 16 amino acids. From germline, CDR1 is LNHDA and CDR2 SQIVND (reference sequence). This entry comes from a study of T cell responses to AZD1222 COVID-19 vaccine. On the study more broadly: Doses given second, at about 4 or about 12 weeks, were pooled. Findings of the study overall: Researchers took repertoire samples only after the peak T cell response had come. Mapped onto spike, vaccine-associated CD4 TCRs spanned it and were dominant at 160-218 and 743-854. Unmutated variant regions reportedly attract nearly half of all spike-specific TCRs.

The repertoire was sequenced with immunoSEQ multiplex PCR; TCRdb's copy has only in-frame clones and lacks some. This table holds approximately 89,000 clones, around 90% found once. The sequences come from peripheral blood, collected on day 0 of AZD1222 vaccination. This receptor was taken from an adult in good health. This chain connects TRBV19 to TRBJ1-6; D ambiguous. The CDR3 sequence is CASSPGTQLYNSPLHF. The CDR3 DNA reads as TGTGCCAGTAGTCCGGGAACCCAATTGTATAATTCACCCCTCCACTTT.